This T cell receptor beta chain is drawn from a study of technical replicates of blood from a handful of donors. TCRdb keeps only in-frame clones here, not all; method: immunoSEQ multiplex PCR. In the table there are about 83,000 clones, just over 90% of which are singletons. What was sequenced was T cells isolated from PBMCs. The TCR originated in a human donor in good health.

CDR3 protein: CASSRTTSGRYNEQFF. CDR3 sequence (DNA): TGTGCCAGCAGCCGTACGACTAGCGGCCGATACAATGAGCAGTTCTTC. This rearrangement joins TRBV9 to TRBJ2-1; TRBD2 agrees at 9 bases. The germline V gene encodes CDR1 SGDLS and CDR2 YYNGEE. This CDR3 contains 16 residues. V dropped 4 bases and J dropped 4; count of bases not matched to a gene: 9.